The 3 T cell receptor beta chains below all came from one sample that was sequenced in a study of shared clonotypes between healthy human individuals. Generated by immunoSEQ multiplex PCR, the TCRdb table keeps only in-frame clones and is missing some. The table includes about 2.4 million clones, around 90% detected once. The sequenced sample was naive CD4+ T cells sorted from blood. Subset specified: CD45RA+ positively selected. These receptors all stem from a man between 18 and 29 years old in good health.

This clone was counted between two and nine times. V gene TRBV18 combines with J gene TRBJ1-1; D remains ambiguous. This CDR3 region has 13 residues. Germline V gene data show CDR1 as KGHSH and CDR2 as LQKENI. V lost 4 bases and J 3 bases, leaving 9 bases between the germline ends. The CDR3 DNA reads TGTGCCAGCTCACTAAACACTTACACTGAAGCTTTCTTT. Protein sequence: CASSLNTYTEAFF. Full variable domain (remainder filled in from reference TRBV18 and TRBJ1-1): NAGVMQNPRHLVRRRGQEARLRCSPMKGHSHVYWYRQLPEEGLKFMVYLQKENIIDESGMPKERFSAEFPKEGPSILRIQQVVRGDSAAYFCASSLNTYTEAFFGQGTRLTVV.

The V gene is TRBV5-6, the J gene TRBJ1-1; TRBD1 matches 12 bases. CDR1 is SGHDT and CDR2 is YYEEEE in the germline V gene. This CDR3 is built from 13 residues. The junction had 4 bases not matched to a gene; V was cut back by 3 bases and J by 10 bases. The CDR3 coding sequence is TGTGCCAGCAGCTGGGACAGGGGGCTGGGAGCTTTCTTT. This codes for CASSWDRGLGAFF.

The gene calls are TRBV29-1 and TRBJ1-5; D not certain. The germline gives CDR1 SQVTM, CDR2 ANQGSEA. This CDR3 contains 13 residues. V was shortened by 7 bases and J by 4 bases, with 14 bases between the two germline ends. This chain's CDR3 is CSAGTDLNQPQHF. The CDR3 DNA reads TGCAGCGCCGGCACGGACCTGAATCAGCCCCAGCATTTT.